These 21 T cell receptor beta chains were sequenced from one sample in a study of CD8+ T cells in alopecia areata. It was cDNA, reverse transcribed from extracted RNA, that served as the sequencing template. Only in-frame clones appear in the TCRdb table, and some are missing; sequencing was by immunoSEQ multiplex PCR. The sample has almost 250,000 clones, 67% seen once. The specimen comprised CD4+ T cells sorted from blood, sampled at week 0. All receptors derive from a human donor with alopecia areata.

The chain couples TRBV30 to TRBJ2-3; 9 bases are a match to TRBD2. CDR3 length: 15 amino acids. The germline gives CDR1 GTSNPN, CDR2 SVGIG (reference sequence). With 0 bases clipped from V and 2 bases from J, the junction kept 3 bases outside the gene matches. CDR3 protein: CAWSVQRGATDTQYF. Here the CDR3 DNA reads TGTGCCTGGAGTGTCCAGCGGGGGGCCACAGATACGCAGTATTTT.

This clone showed up just once. The chain employs TRBV7-2 and TRBJ1-2; the match to TRBD1 covers 7 bases. Germline V gives CDR1 SGHTA, CDR2 FQGNSA. This CDR3 has 14 amino acids. Trimming removed 6 bases from V and 0 bases from J; junction bases left unmatched: 4. CDR3 in amino acids: CASSRDRANYGYTF. CDR3 nucleotides: TGTGCCAGCAGTCGGGACAGAGCTAACTATGGCTACACCTTC.

V and J are TRBV29-1 and TRBJ2-7; TRBD1 agrees at 8 bases. CDR1 and CDR2 (germline): SQVTM, ANQGSEA. Unmatched junction bases numbered 3, after V lost 4 bases and J lost 4 bases. This CDR3 has 12 amino acids. As DNA, the CDR3 is TGCAGCGTTGGCCGACAGGGGTACGAGCAGTACTTC. This translates into CSVGRQGYEQYF.

The table lists this clone with a few counts. Different DNA sequences within this sample yield the same CDR3. The chain uses TRBV6-5 and TRBJ2-2; 10 nucleotides agree with TRBD1. The CDR3 has 15 amino acids. Germline V gene lookup returns CDR1 MNHEY and CDR2 SVGAGI. V lost 2 bases to trimming and J lost 5 bases; unmatched junction nucleotides: 2. This CDR3 is CASSYPGQGTGELFF. In DNA form, the CDR3 reads TGTGCCAGCAGTTACCCGGGACAGGGGACCGGGGAGCTGTTTTTT.

This sequence joins TRBV13 and TRBJ1-6, with TRBD1 matching over 10 bases. V was pared by 5 bases and J by 14 bases, with 12 bases of the junction left unmatched. CDR1 and CDR2 (germline): PRHDT, FYEKMQ (reference sequence). This CDR3 comprises 15 residues. The CDR3 reads CASSPGTGATRALHF. As DNA, the CDR3 is TGTGCCAGCAGCCCCGGGACAGGGGCAACCCGGGCCCTCCACTTT.

The chain has TRBV30 and TRBJ2-5, with a weak D call TRBD1 (6 bases). Germline V CDR1 and CDR2: GTSNPN, SVGIG (reference sequence). The CDR3 has 13 amino acids. V dropped 2 bases and J dropped 0 bases, with 7 bases sitting between them. CDR3: CAWSRGYQETQYF. In DNA, the CDR3 is TGTGCCTGGAGTAGGGGGTACCAAGAGACCCAGTACTTC.

This clone has only a few counts. J is TRBJ2-2 and V is TRBV27, with D possibly matching TRBD1 (5 bases). Germline V CDR1 and CDR2: MNHEY, SMNVEV (reference sequence). Deletions cut 4 bases from V and 2 bases from J, with 8 bases between. The CDR3 length is 14 residues. The CDR3 protein is CASSYRTNTGELFF. CDR3 bases: TGTGCCAGCAGTTATAGGACAAACACCGGGGAGCTGTTTTTT.

The rearrangement joins TRBV29-1 to TRBJ2-7, with D maybe TRBD2 (6 bases). Germline lookup yields CDR1 SQVTM and CDR2 ANQGSEA. The V end was cut by 8 bases, the J end by 2 bases, with 13 bases between. The CDR3 consists of 12 residues. The CDR3 region is CSIGTGAYEQYF. For the CDR3, the DNA is TGCAGCATCGGGACGGGAGCCTACGAGCAGTACTTC.

This chain joins TRBV9 and TRBJ2-3; D gene uncertain. Germline V gene data show CDR1 as SGDLS and CDR2 as YYNGEE. V was cut by 4 bases and J by 2 bases, with 14 bases left in between. This CDR3 has 15 amino acids. The CDR3 reads CASSNKVDFTDTQYF. The DNA of the CDR3 is TGTGCCAGCAGCAATAAAGTGGATTTCACAGATACGCAGTATTTT.

The sample holds a few counts of this clone. The chain combines TRBV7-6 with TRBJ2-5; weak D call: TRBD2 (6 bases). Germline V CDR1 and CDR2: SGHVS, FNYEAQ. The CDR3 is made up of 15 amino acids. V was cut by 5 bases and J by 1 base, with 14 bases left in between. The CDR3 bases are TGTGCCAGCAGCCCTGGAGGGCAACCCCAAGAGACCCAGTACTTC. This sequence encodes CASSPGGQPQETQYF. Drawing the rest from reference TRBV7-6 and TRBJ2-5, the complete variable domain is GAGVSQSPRYKVTKRGQDVALRCDPISGHVSLYWYRQALGQGPEFLTYFNYEAQQDKSGLPNDRFSAERPEGSISTLTIQRTEQRDSAMYRCASSPGGQPQETQYFGPGTRLLVL.

This clone was counted a few times. The chain combines TRBV7-9 with TRBJ2-6, with TRBD2 as a possible D gene (5 bases). V dropped 5 bases and J dropped 4 bases, with 12 bases sitting between them. The germline V gene has CDR1 SEHNR and CDR2 FQNEAQ (reference sequence). This CDR3 is 15 amino acids long. The CDR3 sequence is CASSERVAGANVLTF. Written as DNA, the CDR3 is TGTGCCAGCAGCGAGAGGGTGGCCGGGGCCAACGTCCTGACTTTC.

The chain links TRBV7-2 to TRBJ2-6; 7 nucleotides align to TRBD1. This CDR3 is built from 18 residues. Trimming removed 3 bases from V and 0 bases from J; junction bases left unmatched: 8. The germline V gene encodes CDR1 SGHTA and CDR2 FQGNSA. The chain's CDR3 is CASSLRTGGFSGANVLTF. As DNA, the CDR3 is TGTGCCAGCAGCTTGAGGACAGGAGGTTTCTCTGGGGCCAACGTCCTGACTTTC.

The chain couples TRBV7-9 to TRBJ2-7, with D possibly matching TRBD2 (5 bases). The CDR3 has 13 amino acids. From germline, CDR1 is SEHNR and CDR2 FQNEAQ (reference sequence). V lost 5 bases and J lost 4, with 12 bases in between. CDR3 amino acids: CASSQLGRYEQYF. The DNA for the CDR3 is TGTGCCAGCAGCCAGTTGGGGAGATACGAGCAGTACTTC.

The rearrangement links TRBV6-5 to TRBJ2-2, with 12 bases aligning to TRBD2. V lost 4 bases, J lost 7 bases, and 1 base stayed unmatched. Germline lookup yields CDR1 MNHEY and CDR2 SVGAGI. The CDR3 length is 14 residues. The CDR3 protein is CASSSGLAGGELFF. As DNA, the CDR3 is TGTGCCAGCAGTTCGGGACTAGCGGGCGGGGAGCTGTTTTTT.

The chain recombines TRBV18 with TRBJ1-5, with TRBD1 matching 8 bases. The ends lost 3 bases at V and 6 bases at J; junction bases unmatched: 4. CDR3 length equals 14 residues. Per germline, CDR1 KGHSH and CDR2 LQKENI. CDR3 protein: CASSPDRGVQPQHF. The CDR3 coding sequence is TGTGCCAGCTCACCCGACAGGGGAGTTCAGCCCCAGCATTTT.

The J gene is TRBJ2-7, the V gene TRBV11-2; 10 bases fit TRBD2. The germline gives CDR1 SGHAT, CDR2 FQNNGV. This CDR3 is built from 16 residues. V shed 3 bases, J shed 2 bases, and the junction held 7 bases outside the gene matches. As DNA, the CDR3 is TGTGCCAGCAGCTTTACACTAGCGGGGCAGACCTACGAGCAGTACTTC. It translates to CASSFTLAGQTYEQYF.

As concerns this clone: This sequence may be a read error, since a much larger clone differs from it by one base. The same CDR3 arises from other DNA sequences in this sample as well. The chain employs TRBV7-2 and TRBJ2-5, with D possibly matching TRBD2 (5 bases). Germline V gene lookup returns CDR1 SGHTA and CDR2 FQGNSA. V lost 1 base to trimming and J lost 2 bases, with 5 bases between them. This CDR3 is built from 13 residues. The DNA for the CDR3 is TGTGCCAGCAGCTTAGGACTACAAGAGACCCAGTACTTC. Translating gives CASSLGLQETQYF.

The chain joins TRBV5-1 to TRBJ1-6; D is undetermined. CDR3 length: 13 residues. The ends were cut back, 5 bases at V and 10 bases at J, with 13 bases in the middle. CDR1 SGHRS and CDR2 YFSETQ come from the germline V gene. CDR3 amino acids: CASRSTEESPLHF. For the CDR3, the DNA is TGCGCCAGCAGATCAACAGAGGAATCACCCCTCCACTTT.

The J gene is TRBJ2-2, the V gene TRBV29-1; 7 positions agree with TRBD2. Trimming removed 5 bases from V and 5 bases from J; junction bases left unmatched: 5. The CDR3 consists of 13 residues. Germline loops: CDR1 SQVTM, CDR2 ANQGSEA. CDR3 sequence reads: CSVWRGGTGELFF. In DNA form, the CDR3 reads TGCAGCGTTTGGAGGGGAGGGACCGGGGAGCTGTTTTTT.

The chain has TRBV9 and TRBJ1-4; 7 nucleotides align to TRBD1. Germline V lookup: CDR1 SGDLS, CDR2 YYNGEE. The CDR3 covers 16 residues. Losses at the gene ends were 3 bases for V and 5 bases for J; bases not matched to a gene: 10. The CDR3 sequence is CASSAISGTDNEKLFF. As DNA, the CDR3 is TGTGCCAGCAGCGCTATTTCCGGGACAGACAATGAAAAACTGTTTTTT.

V and J are TRBV30 and TRBJ2-3, with 8 bases fitting TRBD1. The V segment lost 5 bases and the J segment 6 bases; nucleotides outside the gene matches: 1. CDR1 is GTSNPN, CDR2 SVGIG, per germline (reference sequence). This CDR3 contains 11 residues. This CDR3 is CAWGQGDTQYF. The CDR3 DNA sequence: TGTGCCTGGGGACAGGGCGATACGCAGTATTTT.